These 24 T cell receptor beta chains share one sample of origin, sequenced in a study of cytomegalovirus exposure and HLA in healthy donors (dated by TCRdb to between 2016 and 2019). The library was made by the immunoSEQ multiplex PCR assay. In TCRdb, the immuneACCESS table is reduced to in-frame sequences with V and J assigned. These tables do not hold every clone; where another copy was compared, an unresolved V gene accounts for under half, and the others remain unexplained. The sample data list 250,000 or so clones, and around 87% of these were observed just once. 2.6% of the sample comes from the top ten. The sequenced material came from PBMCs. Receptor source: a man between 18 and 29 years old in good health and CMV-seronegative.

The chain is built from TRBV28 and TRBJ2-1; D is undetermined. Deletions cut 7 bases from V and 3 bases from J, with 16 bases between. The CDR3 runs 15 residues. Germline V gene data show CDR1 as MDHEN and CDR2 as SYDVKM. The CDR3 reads CASKSGELNYNEQFF. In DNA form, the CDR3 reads TGTGCCAGCAAGTCTGGCGAACTAAACTACAATGAGCAGTTCTTC.

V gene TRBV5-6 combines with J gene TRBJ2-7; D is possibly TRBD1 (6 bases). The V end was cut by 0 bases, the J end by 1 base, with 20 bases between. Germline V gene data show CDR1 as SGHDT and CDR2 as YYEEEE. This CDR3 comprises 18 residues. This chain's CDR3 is CASSLADNLNRVSYEQYF. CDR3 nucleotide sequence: TGTGCCAGCAGCTTGGCCGATAACCTGAACAGGGTTTCCTACGAGCAGTACTTC.

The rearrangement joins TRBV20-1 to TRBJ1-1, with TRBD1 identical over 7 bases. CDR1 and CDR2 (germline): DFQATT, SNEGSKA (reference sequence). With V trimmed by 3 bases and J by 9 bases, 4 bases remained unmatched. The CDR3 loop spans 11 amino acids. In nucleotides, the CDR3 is TGCAGTGCTAGCGACAGGGTTCAAGCTTTCTTT. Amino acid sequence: CSASDRVQAFF.

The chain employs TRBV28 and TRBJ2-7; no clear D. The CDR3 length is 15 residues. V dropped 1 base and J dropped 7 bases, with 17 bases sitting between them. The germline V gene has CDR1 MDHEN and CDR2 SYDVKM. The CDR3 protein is CASSLYSRSPTEQYF. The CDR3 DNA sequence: TGTGCCAGCAGTTTATATTCCAGGTCTCCTACGGAGCAGTACTTC.

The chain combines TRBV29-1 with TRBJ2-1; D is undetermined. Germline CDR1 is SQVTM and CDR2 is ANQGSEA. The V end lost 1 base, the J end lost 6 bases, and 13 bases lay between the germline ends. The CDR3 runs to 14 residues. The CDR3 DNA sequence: TGCAGCGTTGAAGCCTTCGTACTATCCAATGAGCAGTTCTTC. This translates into CSVEAFVLSNEQFF.

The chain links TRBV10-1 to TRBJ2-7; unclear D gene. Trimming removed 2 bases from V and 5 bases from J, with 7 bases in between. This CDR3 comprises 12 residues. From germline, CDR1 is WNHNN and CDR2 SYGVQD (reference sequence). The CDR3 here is CASSEGRDEQYF. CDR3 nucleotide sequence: TGCGCCAGCAGTGAGGGGCGCGACGAGCAGTACTTC.

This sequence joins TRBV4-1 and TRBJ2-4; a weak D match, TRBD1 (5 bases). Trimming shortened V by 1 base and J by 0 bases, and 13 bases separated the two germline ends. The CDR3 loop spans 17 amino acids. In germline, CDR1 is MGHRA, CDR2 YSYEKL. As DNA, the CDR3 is TGCGCCAGCAGCCAAGTGGGGCAGGGTTCAGCCAAAAACATTCAGTACTTC. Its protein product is CASSQVGQGSAKNIQYF.

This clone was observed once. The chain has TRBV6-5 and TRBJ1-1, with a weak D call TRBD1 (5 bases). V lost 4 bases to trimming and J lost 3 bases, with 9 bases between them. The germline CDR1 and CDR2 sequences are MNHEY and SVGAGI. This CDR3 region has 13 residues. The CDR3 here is CASSWGPYTEAFF. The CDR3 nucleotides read TGTGCCAGCAGTTGGGGCCCTTACACTGAAGCTTTCTTT.

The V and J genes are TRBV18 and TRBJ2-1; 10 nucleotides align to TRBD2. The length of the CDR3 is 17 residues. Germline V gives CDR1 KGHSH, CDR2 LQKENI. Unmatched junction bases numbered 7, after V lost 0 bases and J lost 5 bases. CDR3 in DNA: TGTGCCAGCTCACCACCTTTAGGGACTAGCGTAGACAATGAGCAGTTCTTC. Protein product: CASSPPLGTSVDNEQFF.

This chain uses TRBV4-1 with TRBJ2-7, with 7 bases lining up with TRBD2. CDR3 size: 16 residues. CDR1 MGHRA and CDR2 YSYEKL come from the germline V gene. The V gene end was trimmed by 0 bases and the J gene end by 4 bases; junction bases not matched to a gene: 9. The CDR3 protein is CASSQESGAGWYEQYF. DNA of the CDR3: TGCGCCAGCAGCCAAGAAAGCGGGGCCGGTTGGTACGAGCAGTACTTC.

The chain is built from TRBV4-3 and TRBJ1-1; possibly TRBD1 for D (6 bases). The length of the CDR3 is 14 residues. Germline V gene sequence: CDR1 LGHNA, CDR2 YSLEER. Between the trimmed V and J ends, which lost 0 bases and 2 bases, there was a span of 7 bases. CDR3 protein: CASSQEGANTEAFF. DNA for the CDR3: TGCGCCAGCAGCCAAGAGGGGGCAAACACTGAAGCTTTCTTT.

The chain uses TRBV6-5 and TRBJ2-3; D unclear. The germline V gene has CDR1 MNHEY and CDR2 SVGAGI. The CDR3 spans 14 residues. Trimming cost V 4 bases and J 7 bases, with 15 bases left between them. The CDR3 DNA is TGTGCCAGCAGTTTCGACGGTCCGCGGTATACGCAGTATTTT. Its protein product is CASSFDGPRYTQYF.

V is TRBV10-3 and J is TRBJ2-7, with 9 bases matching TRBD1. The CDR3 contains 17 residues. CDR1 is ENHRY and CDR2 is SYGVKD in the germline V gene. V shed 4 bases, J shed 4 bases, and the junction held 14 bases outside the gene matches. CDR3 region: CAISGIQNRDRVYEQYF. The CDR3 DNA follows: TGTGCCATCAGTGGGATACAAAACCGGGACAGGGTATACGAGCAGTACTTC.

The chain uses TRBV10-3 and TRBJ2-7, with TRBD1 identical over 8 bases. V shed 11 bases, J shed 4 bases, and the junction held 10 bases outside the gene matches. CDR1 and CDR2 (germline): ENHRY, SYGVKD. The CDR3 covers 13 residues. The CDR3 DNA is TGTGCCTACGGTGGGACAGGTACTTACGAGCAGTACTTC. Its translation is CAYGGTGTYEQYF.

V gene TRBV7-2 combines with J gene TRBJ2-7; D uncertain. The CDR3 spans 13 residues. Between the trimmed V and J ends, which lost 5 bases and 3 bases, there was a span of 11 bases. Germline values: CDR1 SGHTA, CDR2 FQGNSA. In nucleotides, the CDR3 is TGTGCCAGCAGCCCTTTGTCCGTCTACGAGCAGTACTTC. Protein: CASSPLSVYEQYF.

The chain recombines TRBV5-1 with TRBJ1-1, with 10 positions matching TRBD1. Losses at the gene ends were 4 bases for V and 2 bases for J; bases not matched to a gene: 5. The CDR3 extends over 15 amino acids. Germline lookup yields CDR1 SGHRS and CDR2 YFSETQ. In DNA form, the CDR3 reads TGCGCCAGCAGCCTGGGACAGGGGAAAAACACTGAAGCTTTCTTT. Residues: CASSLGQGKNTEAFF.

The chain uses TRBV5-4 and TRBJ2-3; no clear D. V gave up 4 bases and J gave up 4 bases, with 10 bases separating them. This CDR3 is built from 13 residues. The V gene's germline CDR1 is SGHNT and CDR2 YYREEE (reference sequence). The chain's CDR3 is CASSDWPPDTQYF. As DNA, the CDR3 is TGTGCCAGCAGCGACTGGCCCCCAGATACGCAGTATTTT. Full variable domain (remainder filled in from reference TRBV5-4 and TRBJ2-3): ETGVTQSPTHLIKTRGQQVTLRCSSQSGHNTVSWYQQALGQGPQFIFQYYREEENGRGNFPPRFSGLQFPNYSSELNVNALELDDSALYLCASSDWPPDTQYFGPGTRLTVL.

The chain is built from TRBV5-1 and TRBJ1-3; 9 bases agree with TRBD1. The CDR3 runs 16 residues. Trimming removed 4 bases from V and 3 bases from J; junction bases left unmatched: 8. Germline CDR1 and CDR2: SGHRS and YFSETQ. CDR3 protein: CASSPLQGASGNTIYF. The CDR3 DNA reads TGCGCCAGCAGCCCATTACAGGGGGCGAGTGGAAACACCATATATTTT.

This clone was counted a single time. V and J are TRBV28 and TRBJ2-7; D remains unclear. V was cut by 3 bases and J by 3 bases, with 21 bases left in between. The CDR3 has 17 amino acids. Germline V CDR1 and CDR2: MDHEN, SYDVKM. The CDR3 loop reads CASSFIVYKERFYEQYF. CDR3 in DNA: TGTGCCAGCAGTTTTATTGTGTATAAAGAGAGGTTCTACGAGCAGTACTTC.

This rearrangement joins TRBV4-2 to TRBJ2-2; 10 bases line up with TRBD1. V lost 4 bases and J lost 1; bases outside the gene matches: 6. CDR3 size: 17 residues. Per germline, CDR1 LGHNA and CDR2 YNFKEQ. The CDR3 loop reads CASSPTDRGLNTGELFF. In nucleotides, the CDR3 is TGTGCCAGCAGCCCAACAGACAGGGGGCTGAACACCGGGGAGCTGTTTTTT.

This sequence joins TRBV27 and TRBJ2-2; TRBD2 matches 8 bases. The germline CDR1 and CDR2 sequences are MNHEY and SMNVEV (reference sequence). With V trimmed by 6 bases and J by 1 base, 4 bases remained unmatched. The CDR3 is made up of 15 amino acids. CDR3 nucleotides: TGTGCCAGCAGCACGACTAGCGAGAACACCGGGGAGCTGTTTTTT. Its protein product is CASSTTSENTGELFF.

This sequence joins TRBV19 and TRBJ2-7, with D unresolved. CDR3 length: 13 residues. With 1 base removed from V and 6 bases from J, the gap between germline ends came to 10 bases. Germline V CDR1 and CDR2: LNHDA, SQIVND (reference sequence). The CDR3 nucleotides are TGTGCCAGTAGTATAGTTTCAAGAGGCGAGCAGTACTTC. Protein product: CASSIVSRGEQYF.

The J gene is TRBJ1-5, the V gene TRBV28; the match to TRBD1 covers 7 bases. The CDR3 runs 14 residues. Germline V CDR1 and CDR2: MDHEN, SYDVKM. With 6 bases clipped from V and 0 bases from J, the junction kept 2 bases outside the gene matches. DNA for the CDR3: TGTGCCAGCAGGGGACAGAATAGCAATCAGCCCCAGCATTTT. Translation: CASRGQNSNQPQHF.

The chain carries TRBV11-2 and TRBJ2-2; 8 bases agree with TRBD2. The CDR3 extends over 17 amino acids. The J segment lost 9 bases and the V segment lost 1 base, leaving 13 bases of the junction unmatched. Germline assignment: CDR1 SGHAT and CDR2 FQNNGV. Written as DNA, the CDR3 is TGTGCCAGCAGCTTAGCTCAAAAGAGCGGGAGAAAATGGGAGCTGTTTTTT. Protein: CASSLAQKSGRKWELFF.